Below are 31 T cell receptor beta chains sequenced from a single sample in a study of T cell clonotyping in hematopoietic cell transplantation. Libraries were prepared by immunoSEQ multiplex PCR; TCRdb keeps only in-frame clonotypes and omits some of them. The table shows about 70,000 clones, with around 94% occurring only once. The specimen sequenced was peripheral blood mononuclear cells. Receptors were obtained from a man between 45 and 60 years old in good health. Some clones in this sample may be carry-over from other donors' samples.

The chain uses TRBV19 and TRBJ2-7; 9 bases line up with TRBD2. The CDR3 length is 15 residues. J gave up 4 bases and V 3 bases, and 7 bases lay outside the gene matches. CDR1 is LNHDA, CDR2 SQIVND, per germline (reference sequence). The CDR3 is CASSIAGGPWYEQYF. The CDR3 region has the DNA TGTGCCAGTAGTATTGCGGGAGGGCCGTGGTACGAGCAGTACTTC. The whole variable domain, remainder taken from reference TRBV19 and TRBJ2-7, is DGGITQSPKYLFRKEGQNVTLSCEQNLNHDAMYWYRQDPGQGLRLIYYSQIVNDFQKGDIAEGYSVSREKKESFPLTVTSAQKNPTAFYLCASSIAGGPWYEQYFGPGTRLTVT.

The chain employs TRBV30 and TRBJ2-6; D ambiguous. CDR3 length: 16 amino acids. The germline V gene has CDR1 GTSNPN and CDR2 SVGIG (reference sequence). Trimming stripped 0 bases from V and 2 bases from J, with 11 bases between. This CDR3 is CAWSVSTPAGANVLTF. The CDR3 DNA sequence: TGTGCCTGGAGTGTATCTACCCCCGCTGGGGCCAACGTCCTGACTTTC. Looking up the rest from reference TRBV30 and TRBJ2-6 gives the full variable domain: SQTIHQWPATLVQPVGSPLSLECTVEGTSNPNLYWYRQAAGRGLQLLFYSVGIGQISSEVPQNLSASRPQDRQFILSSKKLLLSDSGFYLCAWSVSTPAGANVLTFGAGSRLTVL.

The chain carries TRBV11-3 and TRBJ2-2; D is possibly TRBD2 (6 bases). Between the trimmed V and J ends, which lost 4 bases and 4 bases, there was a span of 10 bases. Germline lookup yields CDR1 SGHNT and CDR2 YENEEA. This CDR3 region has 14 residues. DNA of the CDR3: TGTGCCAGCAGCTGGCTAGCGACCACCGGGGAGCTGTTTTTT. It translates to CASSWLATTGELFF. Based on the CDR3 plus reference TRBV11-3 and TRBJ2-2, the full variable domain is EAGVVQSPRYKIIEKKQPVAFWCNPISGHNTLYWYLQNLGQGPELLIRYENEEAVDDSQLPKDRFSAERLKGVDSTLKIQPAELGDSAVYLCASSWLATTGELFFGEGSRLTVL.

This chain connects TRBV7-9 to TRBJ2-5, with D maybe TRBD1 (7 bases). V dropped 6 bases and J dropped 5 bases, with 16 bases sitting between them. The CDR3 is 14 residues long. CDR1 and CDR2 from the germline V gene are SEHNR and FQNEAQ (reference sequence). DNA of the CDR3: TGTGCCAGCAGACCGGAGGGGGCGGGGGAGACCCAGTACTTC. It yields the protein CASRPEGAGETQYF.

The CDR3 nucleotides are TGCGCCAGCAGCTTGCGGGGGGGCGAAGAGACCCAGTACTTC. It codes for CASSLRGGEETQYF. This chain uses TRBV5-1 with TRBJ2-5; 8 positions agree with TRBD2. Losses at the gene ends were 1 base for V and 3 bases for J; bases not matched to a gene: 2. The CDR3 totals 14 residues. CDR1 SGHRS and CDR2 YFSETQ come from the germline V gene.

The rearrangement uses TRBV7-2 and TRBJ2-7, with TRBD2 matching over 12 bases. V trimming: 6 bases; J trimming: 2 bases; junction bases outside the gene matches: 8. This CDR3 is built from 16 residues. Germline V gene data show CDR1 as SGHTA and CDR2 as FQGNSA. CDR3 in amino acids: CASRSGTSGPAYEQYF. DNA for the CDR3: TGTGCCAGCAGATCCGGGACTAGCGGGCCCGCCTACGAGCAGTACTTC. Variable domain in full (rest from reference TRBV7-2 and TRBJ2-7): GAGVSQSPSNKVTEKGKDVELRCDPISGHTALYWYRQSLGQGLEFLIYFQGNSAPDKSGLPSDRFSAERTGGSVSTLTIQRTQQEDSAVYLCASRSGTSGPAYEQYFGPGTRLTVT.

The rearrangement links TRBV29-1 to TRBJ2-3; D ambiguous. The germline V gene has CDR1 SQVTM and CDR2 ANQGSEA. V lost 6 bases, J lost 1 base, and 8 bases lay in between. The length of the CDR3 is 12 residues. CDR3 nucleotide sequence: TGCAGCGTGGACCCCGGCACAGATACGCAGTATTTT. Amino acids: CSVDPGTDTQYF.

The J gene is TRBJ1-4, the V gene TRBV30; D remains ambiguous. Per germline, CDR1 GTSNPN and CDR2 SVGIG (reference sequence). Trimming pared 3 bases from V and 12 bases from J, leaving 11 bases between. This CDR3 has 11 residues. The CDR3, as DNA: TGTGCCTGGAGGGACTTCGACGAACTGTTTTTT. Translation gives CAWRDFDELFF. The full variable domain, rest sourced from reference TRBV30 and TRBJ1-4, is SQTIHQWPATLVQPVGSPLSLECTVEGTSNPNLYWYRQAAGRGLQLLFYSVGIGQISSEVPQNLSASRPQDRQFILSSKKLLLSDSGFYLCAWRDFDELFFGSGTQLSVL.

This chain uses TRBV5-1 with TRBJ2-3; 9 nucleotides agree with TRBD2. The CDR3 is 16 amino acids. V was pared by 0 bases and J by 4 bases, with 6 bases of the junction left unmatched. Germline CDR1 is SGHRS and CDR2 is YFSETQ. The CDR3 DNA reads TGCGCCAGCAGCTTGGGTGCTAGCGGGAACTCAGATACGCAGTATTTT. Translation: CASSLGASGNSDTQYF.

V and J are TRBV30 and TRBJ1-1; D gene ambiguous. The germline V and J ends were trimmed by 5 bases and 3 bases, with 16 bases remaining between them. CDR1 and CDR2 (germline): GTSNPN, SVGIG (reference sequence). There are 14 residues in the CDR3. The CDR3 is CAWSRAVWDTEAFF. CDR3 coding DNA: TGTGCCTGGTCACGGGCGGTATGGGACACTGAAGCTTTCTTT.

This clone occurred once. The V call is TRBV6-5, the J call TRBJ2-7; D is unclear. Trimming shortened V by 2 bases and J by 7 bases, and 6 bases separated the two germline ends. Germline V gene data show CDR1 as MNHEY and CDR2 as SVGAGI. The CDR3 sequence is 11 residues long. As DNA, the CDR3 is TGTGCCAGCAGTTACCGAGAAGAGCAGTACTTC. Amino acid sequence: CASSYREEQYF.

The V gene is TRBV6-5, the J gene TRBJ2-7; D is perhaps TRBD1 (7 bases). The germline V gene has CDR1 MNHEY and CDR2 SVGAGI. The CDR3 is 15 residues long. V shed 6 bases and J shed 2 bases, with 17 bases lying between them. The DNA of the CDR3 is TGTGCCAGCAGCCTGTCGGGGGACAGTCCCTACGAGCAGTACTTC. Its protein is CASSLSGDSPYEQYF.

The rearrangement uses TRBV28 and TRBJ1-1; D is undetermined. The V end lost 2 bases, the J end lost 9 bases, and 13 bases lay between the germline ends. CDR1 is MDHEN and CDR2 is SYDVKM in the germline V gene. This CDR3 has 13 amino acids. The CDR3 sequence: CASSLRPSLKAFF. The CDR3, as DNA: TGTGCCAGCAGTTTACGCCCGTCCCTGAAAGCTTTCTTT.

This chain connects TRBV14 to TRBJ2-5; TRBD2 matches at 15 bases. Germline CDR1 SGHDN, CDR2 FVKESK. This CDR3 has 17 residues. V dropped 4 bases and J dropped 1; count of bases not matched to a gene: 4. In nucleotides, the CDR3 is TGTGCCAGCAGCCCCGGACTAGCGGGAGGGTTCCAAGAGACCCAGTACTTC. Its translation is CASSPGLAGGFQETQYF.

This chain joins TRBV18 and TRBJ1-1, with TRBD1 matching over 10 bases. Germline assignment: CDR1 KGHSH and CDR2 LQKENI. The CDR3 has 14 residues. With 5 bases clipped from V and 3 bases from J, the junction kept 3 bases outside the gene matches. The CDR3 nucleotides are TGTGCCAGCTCATCGACAGGGGGCGACACTGAAGCTTTCTTT. This gives the protein CASSSTGGDTEAFF.

The CDR3 here is CASSIRSGNTIYF. The CDR3 DNA reads TGTGCCAGTAGTATCCGCTCTGGAAACACCATATATTTT. The chain couples TRBV19 to TRBJ1-3; no clear D. The ends were cut back, 3 bases at V and 0 bases at J, with 3 bases in the middle. Germline V gives CDR1 LNHDA, CDR2 SQIVND (reference sequence). CDR3 length equals 13 residues.

V usage is TRBV4-3 and J usage is TRBJ2-2; D unclear. The germline V and J ends were trimmed by 8 bases and 4 bases, with 14 bases remaining between them. In germline, CDR1 is LGHNA, CDR2 YSLEER. The CDR3 consists of 14 residues. In DNA, the CDR3 is TGCGCCAGCTGCGGAAGCTTGGGCACCGGGGAGCTGTTTTTT. Translating it yields CASCGSLGTGELFF.

The chain combines TRBV25-1 with TRBJ2-5, with D possibly TRBD1 on 6 matching bases. CDR1 is MGHDK and CDR2 is SYGVNS in the germline V gene. Trimming took 2 bases from V and 1 from J, leaving 11 bases between them. This CDR3 contains 15 residues. The CDR3 here is CASSEGGQVQETQYF. As DNA, the CDR3 is TGTGCCAGCAGTGAAGGGGGACAAGTCCAAGAGACCCAGTACTTC.

This rearrangement joins TRBV30 to TRBJ1-3; D unclear. CDR1 and CDR2 from the germline V gene are GTSNPN and SVGIG (reference sequence). Trimming took 3 bases from V and 4 from J, leaving 4 bases between them. This CDR3 has 11 amino acids. CDR3 sequence (DNA): TGTGCCTGGAGGTGGGGAAACACCATATATTTT. It encodes CAWRWGNTIYF.

The genes are TRBV7-8 and TRBJ1-5; D unclear. Germline loops: CDR1 SGHVS, CDR2 FQNEAQ. V lost 5 bases and J lost 11, with 25 bases in between. The CDR3 covers 16 residues. CDR3 DNA: TGTGCCAGCAGCCCGACTCGGGCGCCGGGTTATAGGTCCCAGCATTTT. Its translation: CASSPTRAPGYRSQHF.

The V call is TRBV19, the J call TRBJ1-1; 8 nucleotides align to TRBD1. V lost 4 bases and J lost 4; bases outside the gene matches: 5. Germline V CDR1 and CDR2: LNHDA, SQIVND (reference sequence). The CDR3 contains 14 residues. The CDR3 nucleotides read TGTGCCAGTAGTACTCTTACAGGGGGCACTGAAGCTTTCTTT. Protein sequence: CASSTLTGGTEAFF.

The J gene is TRBJ2-3, the V gene TRBV10-3; TRBD2 agrees at 13 bases. The CDR3 has 17 residues. J lost 0 bases, V lost 10 bases, and 10 bases had no gene match. Germline loops: CDR1 ENHRY, CDR2 SYGVKD. The CDR3 sequence is CATTGTSGDHSTDTQYF. The CDR3 nucleotides read TGTGCCACGACTGGGACTAGCGGGGACCATAGCACAGATACGCAGTATTTT.

The genes are TRBV28 and TRBJ2-2; either TRBD1 or TRBD2 may fit D (5 bases each). Trimming cost V 6 bases and J 2 bases, with 13 bases left between them. The CDR3 loop spans 15 amino acids. CDR1 is MDHEN, CDR2 SYDVKM, per germline. The CDR3 coding sequence is TGTGCCAGCAGCCCGTGGGGGACCAACACCGGGGAGCTGTTTTTT. Its protein is CASSPWGTNTGELFF.

The chain's CDR3 is CASSYQMGGAGEKLFF. The CDR3 DNA sequence: TGTGCCAGCAGTTACCAAATGGGGGGCGCAGGTGAAAAACTGTTTTTT. The chain combines TRBV6-5 with TRBJ1-4, with D maybe TRBD1 (6 bases). Trimming pared 2 bases from V and 7 bases from J, leaving 17 bases between. The CDR3 runs 16 residues. CDR1 and CDR2 (germline): MNHEY, SVGAGI.

This chain links TRBV20-1 with TRBJ2-1; D call uncertain. Germline-derived CDR1 and CDR2 are DFQATT and SNEGSKA (reference sequence). V lost 6 bases, J lost 4 bases, and 7 bases lay in between. The CDR3 contains 11 residues. The CDR3 nucleotides are TGCAGTGCCTCGGTTTACAATGAGCAGTTCTTC. This gives the protein CSASVYNEQFF.

This clone has only one observation. This chain connects TRBV27 to TRBJ2-3; D remains ambiguous. CDR1 and CDR2 (germline): MNHEY, SMNVEV (reference sequence). CDR3 length: 14 amino acids. Trimming stripped 2 bases from V and 6 bases from J, with 12 bases between. The CDR3 region has the DNA TGTGCCAGCAGTTTAGTAGGATCTAGTGATACGCAGTATTTT. Protein product: CASSLVGSSDTQYF.

The genes are TRBV7-8 and TRBJ1-2; TRBD1 matches at 10 bases. Losses at the gene ends were 5 bases for V and 4 bases for J; bases not matched to a gene: 7. The CDR3 runs 15 residues. CDR1 and CDR2 (germline): SGHVS, FQNEAQ. The CDR3 nucleotides read TGTGCCAGCAGCACCGGGGACAGGGGCGCCTATGGCTACACCTTC. It specifies CASSTGDRGAYGYTF.

The rearrangement joins TRBV7-6 to TRBJ2-7, with D possibly being TRBD1 or TRBD2 (5 bases each). The V end was cut by 4 bases, the J end by 1 base, with 8 bases between. CDR3 size: 13 residues. Germline assignment: CDR1 SGHVS and CDR2 FNYEAQ. As DNA, the CDR3 is TGTGCCAGCAGCTGGGACGGATCCTACGAGCAGTACTTC. This gives the protein CASSWDGSYEQYF.

The chain joins TRBV7-3 to TRBJ2-5; D is perhaps TRBD1 or TRBD2 (6 bases each). The V end was cut by 5 bases, the J end by 5 bases, with 12 bases between. Germline CDR1 and CDR2: SGHTA and FQGTGA. This CDR3 region has 13 residues. CDR3: CASSRGQGETQYF. CDR3 in DNA: TGTGCCAGCAGCCGGGGGCAGGGTGAGACCCAGTACTTC.

This chain links TRBV14 with TRBJ2-5; D gene ambiguous. Germline CDR1 and CDR2: SGHDN and FVKESK. This CDR3 is built from 12 residues. Trimming pared 5 bases from V and 5 bases from J, leaving 9 bases between. CDR3 DNA: TGTGCCAGCAGCTTGACATTCGAGACCCAGTACTTC. Translated, it gives CASSLTFETQYF.

The rearrangement joins TRBV28 to TRBJ1-3; D not certain. CDR1 and CDR2 from the germline V gene are MDHEN and SYDVKM. V lost 3 bases and J 6 bases, leaving 6 bases between the germline ends. The CDR3 has 12 amino acids. The CDR3 is CASSLSENTIYF. Here the CDR3 DNA reads TGTGCCAGCAGTTTGTCGGAAAACACCATATATTTT.